This TCR beta chain stems from a study of OX40 agonist ivuxolimab in advanced cancers. The repertoire was sequenced with immunoSEQ multiplex PCR; TCRdb's copy has only in-frame clones and lacks some. The sample contains under 110,000 clones, just over 90% of which appear only once. The sequence was obtained from an adult with an advanced solid tumor such as melanoma, head and neck, liver or kidney cancer. Sequencing used CD4+ or CD8+ T cells sorted from blood, obtained in a trial of the OX40 agonist ivuxolimab.

CDR3: CASSQGRQGLNTEAFF. The CDR3 DNA follows: TGTGCCAGCTCACAGGGGAGACAGGGGTTGAACACTGAAGCTTTCTTT. V and J are TRBV18 and TRBJ1-1, with TRBD1 matching 8 bases. Trimming cost V 4 bases and J 0 bases; bases outside gene matches: 7. The CDR3 extends over 16 amino acids. The germline CDR1 and CDR2 sequences are KGHSH and LQKENI.